This paragraph reports one T cell receptor beta chain. The antigen is undetermined. Caucasian adults living in Nashville, Tennessee, provided all samples. This entry comes from a study of shared clonotypes between healthy human individuals. Study-wide results and limits: Shared across several donors were around 5% of the naive CD4 clonotypes. Naive subsets tended to show greater estimated richness than memory subsets.

The protocol was immunoSEQ multiplex PCR, while the TCRdb copy is restricted to in-frame clones and leaves out a portion. The sample lists approximately 640,000 clones, approximately 79% occurring once. The CDR3 sequence is 15 residues long. Germline V gene lookup returns CDR1 SGHDT and CDR2 YYEEEE. V was trimmed by 4 bases and J by 1 base, leaving 9 bases between them. Input material: memory CD4+ T cells sorted from blood. Subset noted: CD45RA-negative fraction. This sequence originates from a woman aged 25-40 years in good health. The chain has TRBV5-6 and TRBJ2-6, with D possibly TRBD2 on 5 matching bases. The CDR3 here is CASSRTLSGANVLTF. CDR3 nucleotides: TGTGCCAGCAGCCGGACTTTATCTGGGGCCAACGTCCTGACTTTC.